The present T cell receptor beta chain was sequenced within a study of OX40 agonist ivuxolimab in advanced cancers. Points from the study as a whole: CD8+ T cells showed, on average, more clonal expansion than CD4+ cells. Some patients without response likewise showed low normalized clonal expansion.

Remarks on this clone: The antigen is undetermined.

Assay: immunoSEQ multiplex PCR; the TCRdb copy retains only in-frame clones and omits some. The sample holds around 77,000 clones; 80% to 90% are singletons and the top ten take under 1%. CDR1 and CDR2 (germline): MDHEN, SYDVKM. The CDR3 loop spans 15 amino acids. The V and J ends lost 6 bases and 2 bases respectively, with 13 bases between them. V is TRBV28 and J is TRBJ2-2; D possibly corresponds to TRBD1 (5 bases). Here the sequenced sample was CD4+ or CD8+ T cells sorted from blood, taken in a trial of the OX40 agonist ivuxolimab. This receptor was taken from an adult with an advanced solid tumor such as melanoma, head and neck, liver or kidney cancer. CDR3 protein: CASRLDMANTGELFF. The CDR3 nucleotides read TGTGCCAGCAGATTGGACATGGCAAACACCGGGGAGCTGTTTTTT.